This TCR beta chain was sequenced for a study of shared clonotypes between healthy human individuals. Study-wide findings and caveats: In this cohort, only blood was sampled, and tissue repertoires likely differ.

Notes on this clone: Antigen unknown.

CDR3 size: 15 residues. V lost 4 bases, J lost 0 bases, and 12 bases lay in between. Germline CDR1 is SGHRS and CDR2 is YFSETQ. Donors comprised only Caucasian adults living in Nashville, Tennessee. CD4+ cells underwent separation, giving CD45RA+ naive and CD45RA-negative memory subsets. Sequenced by immunoSEQ multiplex PCR; TCRdb stores in-frame clones only, minus some. The sample has around 2.1 million clones, roughly 95% seen once. The J gene is TRBJ2-3, the V gene TRBV5-1; perhaps TRBD2 as D (6 bases). The source of this sequence is a man younger than 35 in good health. Sample: naive CD4+ T cells sorted from blood. Subset given: CD45RA+ positively selected. The CDR3 region has the DNA TGCGCCAGCAGCGACGGACTACTTAGCACAGATACGCAGTATTTT. It encodes CASSDGLLSTDTQYF.